The present T cell receptor (beta chain) was sequenced within a study of CD8+ T cells in alopecia areata. V shed 9 bases and J 0 bases; nucleotides not matched to a gene: 7. This CDR3 is built from 15 residues. Germline CDR1 reads SNHLY; CDR2 reads FYNNEI. Investigators isolated RNA and reverse transcribed it into cDNA to act as the sequencing template. Clones were read by immunoSEQ multiplex PCR, and TCRdb kept only the in-frame ones, dropping some. This sample has about 160,000 clones, with around 50% found just once. This TCR was sampled from a human donor with alopecia areata. The chain links TRBV2 to TRBJ2-2; 7 bases align to TRBD2. Sequencing used CD4+ T cells sorted from blood. The chain's CDR3 is CARGPGLPNTGELFF. The CDR3 DNA reads TGTGCCAGGGGACCGGGACTACCGAACACCGGGGAGCTGTTTTTT.